This T cell receptor (beta chain) was sequenced in a study of shared clonotypes between healthy human individuals. Study in general: The donor pool was made up of a couple of women and a few men aged 18 to 49.

The data were produced by immunoSEQ multiplex PCR, yet TCRdb's version contains in-frame clones alone and is incomplete. This table has approximately 1.5 million clones, approximately 98.5% appearing once. The sequencing input was naive CD4+ T cells sorted from blood. The subset: CD45RA+ positively selected. This clonotype was sampled from a man younger than 40 in good health.

CDR3: CASSPLGPAGEGETQYF. As DNA, the CDR3 is TGTGCCAGCTCACCATTAGGACCAGCGGGAGAGGGGGAGACCCAGTACTTC. The V gene is TRBV18, the J gene TRBJ2-5, with 8 nucleotides matching TRBD2. The CDR3 loop spans 17 amino acids. The V and J ends lost 2 bases and 5 bases, in that order; junction bases with no gene match: 13. The germline CDR1 and CDR2 sequences are KGHSH and LQKENI.